By frequency in the sample, the clone carrying this TCR beta chain is medium-sized. As yet, its antigen is unknown. This sample was taken from a study of spatial heterogeneity in lung cancer. For the study at large: The donors, 70 or so patients with untreated early-stage non-small cell lung cancer, provided the samples. Beta-chain sequences were consistently detected more often than alpha-chain sequences. An average of more than ten raw reads was observed per unique TCR and UMI combination.

General study points: Circulating ubiquitous expanded tumor TCRs were observed more frequently at resection than at follow-up.

Stated time point: blood at routine non-recurrence follow-up after resection. Unsorted whole RNA samples from tumor, nontumor lung or frozen PBMC were sequenced. TCRdb re-analysed the 5' RACE reads in MiXCR, keeping a single row per CDR3 protein. Of more than 25,000 distinct CDR3 sequences listed, about 6.3% are singletons. Germline CDR1 SQVTM, CDR2 ANQGSEA. V shed 2 bases and J shed 2 bases, with 7 bases lying between them. The CDR3 spans 12 residues. This sample comprised PBMCs, obtained at follow-up. This rearrangement joins TRBV29-1 to TRBJ2-7; tentative D call: TRBD2 (5 bases). The sequence was collected from a male donor with early-stage non-small cell lung cancer. CDR3: CSVERRPYEQYF. CDR3 nucleotide sequence: TGCAGCGTTGAACGGAGGCCCTACGAGCAGTACTTC.